This TCR beta chain came from a study of blood T cells in healthy people across ages. Next came a second PCR, run for about 7 to 12 cycles, which used a sample-barcoded 5' primer along with a J-beta primer mix. Each CDR3 protein gets one entry after TCRdb re-called the 5' RACE reads with MiXCR. The table has 500,000 to 550,000 distinct CDR3 sequences, less than 25% seen once. Whole-study findings and limits: It was the long-lived donors that had more naive CD4+ cells and higher diversity than aged donors. Estimates drawn from one million T cells were deemed to understate diversity.

Peripheral blood, about 10 milliliters per donor, was collected. This clonotype was observed a few times. Its specificity is unknown. The ends lost 2 bases at V and 7 bases at J; junction bases unmatched: 8. The CDR3 is 15 residues long. The germline V gene has CDR1 MNHEY and CDR2 SMNVEV (reference sequence). These data also featured in a second study, about T cells of mothers and their children.

The sequenced sample was blood. J is TRBJ2-1 and V is TRBV27, with 7 bases aligning to TRBD2. This receptor was identified in a boy younger than 18 in good health. The CDR3 nucleotides read TGTGCCAGCAGTTTAGAACTAGCGACTACGAATGAGCAGTTCTTC. Protein sequence: CASSLELATTNEQFF.